Sequencing of this T cell receptor (beta chain) was carried out in a study of cytomegalovirus exposure and HLA in healthy donors. V lost 1 base, J lost 9 bases, and 4 bases lay in between. This CDR3 has 11 amino acids. CDR1 MGHDK and CDR2 SYGVNS come from the germline V gene. PCR was performed using 60 Vbeta and 13 Jbeta primers. The protocol was immunoSEQ multiplex PCR, while the TCRdb copy is restricted to in-frame clones and leaves out a portion. The repertoire includes 130,000 to 150,000 clones, 76% of them detected once, and 3.9% sits in the top ten. This clonotype originated in a man between 18 and 29 years old in good health and CMV-seronegative. The V gene is TRBV25-1, the J gene TRBJ2-1; D is uncertain. Sequencing was carried out using PBMCs. This CDR3 reads CASSEWSEQFF. In nucleotides, the CDR3 is TGTGCCAGCAGTGAATGGAGTGAGCAGTTCTTC.